These 20 T cell receptor beta chains were sequenced from one sample in a study of lymphopenia after photon versus proton radiotherapy. Assay: immunoSEQ multiplex PCR; the TCRdb copy retains only in-frame clones and omits some. The sample includes around 53,000 clones, around 83% of them seen just once. The specimen was peripheral blood, collected from a patient treated with photon-based radiotherapy. These TCRs come from a man aged 50-60 years with gastric cancer.

This chain joins TRBV6-4 and TRBJ1-5; no definite D call. The germline V gene has CDR1 MRHNA and CDR2 SNTAGT. This CDR3 is 14 amino acids long. The V and J ends lost 2 bases and 1 base respectively, with 6 bases between them. The CDR3 region has the DNA TGTGCCAGCAGTGACAGGGCCAGCAATCAGCCCCAGCATTTT. This encodes CASSDRASNQPQHF.

This chain uses TRBV7-2 with TRBJ2-5; D gene uncertain. The V and J ends lost 5 bases and 0 bases respectively, with 19 bases between them. The CDR3 is made up of 17 amino acids. Germline loops: CDR1 SGHTA, CDR2 FQGNSA. CDR3 DNA: TGTGCCAGCAGCAAGAACCCTTGGCAGGATCACCAAGAGACCCAGTACTTC. It encodes CASSKNPWQDHQETQYF.

In this sample, this clone turned up once. This chain links TRBV7-8 with TRBJ1-1, with D unclear. Germline CDR1 reads SGHVS; CDR2 reads FQNEAQ. Trimming pared 4 bases from V and 4 bases from J, leaving 7 bases between. This CDR3 comprises 12 residues. CDR3 coding DNA: TGTGCCAGCAGCTACTCGGTCACTGAAGCTTTCTTT. Translation gives CASSYSVTEAFF.

The chain uses TRBV7-3 and TRBJ2-2, with 15 bases that match TRBD2. Per germline, CDR1 SGHTA and CDR2 FQGTGA. CDR3 length equals 19 residues. Unmatched junction bases numbered 9, after V lost 1 base and J lost 6 bases. This chain's CDR3 is CASSLRGLAGGPRAGELFF. The CDR3, as DNA: TGTGCCAGCAGCTTAAGGGGACTAGCGGGAGGCCCCCGGGCCGGGGAGCTGTTTTTT.

This chain connects TRBV11-2 to TRBJ2-2; 10 nucleotides agree with TRBD2. The CDR3 consists of 15 residues. The V gene end was trimmed by 7 bases and the J gene end by 6 bases; junction bases not matched to a gene: 8. Germline values: CDR1 SGHAT, CDR2 FQNNGV. The CDR3 is CASTSGLASAGELFF. The CDR3 DNA sequence: TGTGCCAGCACCTCGGGACTAGCGAGCGCCGGGGAGCTGTTTTTT.

About this clone itself: The junction departs from germline at one end; a sequencing error may be responsible. This chain links TRBV28 with TRBJ2-7; either TRBD1 or TRBD2 may supply D (6 bases each). CDR1 is MDHEN and CDR2 is SYDVKM in the germline V gene. The CDR3 is 17 amino acids. The CDR3 loop is CASSSVSGARGSDEQYF. CDR3 coding DNA: TGTGCCAGCAGTTCTGTCTCAGGGGCGCGGGGCTCCGACGAGCAGTACTTC.

This chain joins TRBV28 and TRBJ2-1; 9 nucleotides line up with TRBD1. V gave up 2 bases and J gave up 7 bases; unmatched junction bases: 3. Germline CDR1 reads MDHEN; CDR2 reads SYDVKM. The CDR3 runs to 14 residues. The CDR3 DNA sequence: TGTGCCAGCAGTTTAGGGACAGGGATGAATGAGCAGTTCTTC. Its translation: CASSLGTGMNEQFF.

A few counts support this clone. The rearrangement joins TRBV6-6 to TRBJ1-2; a possible D gene is TRBD1 (6 bases). The CDR3 contains 13 residues. CDR1 and CDR2 (germline): MNHNY, SVGAGI (reference sequence). V lost 5 bases, J lost 5 bases, and 12 bases lay in between. CDR3 nucleotide sequence: TGTGCCAGCAGTCCCACAGGGTGGTATGGCTACACCTTC. Its protein is CASSPTGWYGYTF.

The gene calls are TRBV30 and TRBJ2-1; D not resolved. Germline values: CDR1 GTSNPN, CDR2 SVGIG (reference sequence). V was cut by 5 bases and J by 1 base, with 12 bases left in between. The CDR3 has 14 amino acids. The CDR3 nucleotides read TGTGCCTGGGGGAAGGGCGTTTCCTACAATGAGCAGTTCTTC. Its protein product is CAWGKGVSYNEQFF. The full variable domain, completed using reference TRBV30 and TRBJ2-1, is SQTIHQWPATLVQPVGSPLSLECTVEGTSNPNLYWYRQAAGRGLQLLFYSVGIGQISSEVPQNLSASRPQDRQFILSSKKLLLSDSGFYLCAWGKGVSYNEQFFGPGTRLTVL.

The gene calls are TRBV7-2 and TRBJ2-7; TRBD1 matches at 10 bases. The length of the CDR3 is 16 residues. Germline values: CDR1 SGHTA, CDR2 FQGNSA. Trimming at V came to 3 bases and at J to 8 bases, leaving 13 bases not matched to a gene. The DNA of the CDR3 is TGTGCCAGCAGCTTCTCCACGGGACAGGGGAGAGTAAAGCAGTACTTC. Encoded protein: CASSFSTGQGRVKQYF.

V and J are TRBV7-9 and TRBJ2-5; possibly TRBD2 for D (5 bases). The CDR3 sequence is 15 residues long. The germline V gene has CDR1 SEHNR and CDR2 FQNEAQ (reference sequence). Between the trimmed V and J ends, which lost 1 base and 4 bases, there was a span of 13 bases. The CDR3 loop reads CASSLGGSQSETQYF. For the CDR3, the DNA is TGTGCCAGCAGCTTAGGAGGGAGTCAGTCAGAGACCCAGTACTTC.

The chain employs TRBV4-2 and TRBJ2-1, with a weak D call TRBD1 (5 bases). The CDR3 totals 14 residues. Germline CDR1 is LGHNA and CDR2 is YNFKEQ. V was pared by 4 bases and J by 7 bases, with 14 bases between. CDR3 residues: CASSRPGARNEQFF. The CDR3 coding sequence is TGTGCCAGCAGCCGACCTGGGGCCCGGAATGAGCAGTTCTTC.

CDR3 in amino acids: CASSDATYYGYTF. The CDR3, as DNA: TGTGCCAGCTCAGACGCGACCTACTATGGCTACACCTTC. The chain employs TRBV6-6 and TRBJ1-2; D not resolved. The length of the CDR3 is 13 residues. Trimming stripped 8 bases from V and 3 bases from J, with 13 bases between. The germline CDR1 and CDR2 sequences are MNHNY and SVGAGI (reference sequence).

The chain is built from TRBV7-2 and TRBJ2-1; the D is unclear. V lost 1 base to trimming and J lost 9 bases, with 7 bases between them. The CDR3 length is 12 residues. CDR1 is SGHTA and CDR2 is FQGNSA in the germline V gene. CDR3 coding DNA: TGTGCCAGCAGCTTAGGAGTAAGTGAGCAGTTCTTC. This gives the protein CASSLGVSEQFF.

This clone was seen just once. The gene calls are TRBV14 and TRBJ2-5; D gene ambiguous. The CDR3 sequence is 15 residues long. Germline assignment: CDR1 SGHDN and CDR2 FVKESK. Trimming took off 0 bases at V and 4 bases at J, with 12 bases between the two ends. CDR3 coding DNA: TGTGCCAGCAGCCAAGACGGTGTTTTTGGAGAGACCCAGTACTTC. Encoded protein: CASSQDGVFGETQYF.

In the case of this clone: The sample holds other DNA sequences that translate to the same CDR3. The rearrangement joins TRBV7-2 to TRBJ2-1; D call uncertain. Per germline, CDR1 SGHTA and CDR2 FQGNSA. Trimming stripped 1 base from V and 0 bases from J, with 7 bases between. This CDR3 comprises 15 residues. The DNA of the CDR3 is TGTGCCAGCAGCTTAGGGGCGTCCTCCTACAATGAGCAGTTCTTC. This sequence encodes CASSLGASSYNEQFF.

This clone was found a few times. The rearrangement joins TRBV18 to TRBJ1-5, with 7 bases fitting TRBD1. Germline CDR1 KGHSH, CDR2 LQKENI. J was trimmed by 7 bases and V by 1 base; bases with no gene match: 4. The CDR3 runs 14 residues. This CDR3 is CASSPQGADQPQHF. The CDR3 coding sequence is TGTGCCAGCTCACCACAGGGGGCAGACCAGCCCCAGCATTTT.

J is TRBJ1-1 and V is TRBV19; 8 bases are shared with TRBD1. The length of the CDR3 is 16 residues. Germline-derived CDR1 and CDR2 are LNHDA and SQIVND (reference sequence). V shed 7 bases, J shed 4 bases, and the junction held 14 bases outside the gene matches. The CDR3 nucleotides read TGTGCCAGTACCATTATAGGTGGAGGACAGGGCACTGAAGCTTTCTTT. It codes for CASTIIGGGQGTEAFF.

The chain employs TRBV7-2 and TRBJ2-7, with D possibly matching TRBD1 (5 bases). Per germline, CDR1 SGHTA and CDR2 FQGNSA. The CDR3 has 13 residues. The V end was cut by 4 bases, the J end by 3 bases, with 10 bases between. The CDR3 DNA is TGTGCCAGCAGCTATCGACAGCGCTACGAGCAGTACTTC. Encoded protein: CASSYRQRYEQYF.

This sequence joins TRBV6-1 and TRBJ2-5; TRBD2 is a possible D gene (6 bases). V shed 7 bases and J shed 6 bases, with 18 bases lying between them. The CDR3 extends over 14 amino acids. Germline CDR1 MNHNS, CDR2 SASEGT. The DNA of the CDR3 is TGTGCCAGCACCCTCGGGGGTACGGTGAAGACCCAGTACTTC. Translated: CASTLGGTVKTQYF.